These 29 T cell receptor beta chains share one sample of origin, sequenced in a study of blood T cells in healthy people across ages. The use of a sample-barcoded 5' primer and a J-beta primer mix characterized a second PCR of about 7 to 12 cycles. TCRdb used MiXCR to reprocess the 5' RACE reads, holding one entry per CDR3 protein. The profile covers about 730,000 distinct CDR3 sequences, with around 40% appearing a single time and roughly 20% taken by the ten largest. Sequencing was carried out using blood. These receptors all stem from a woman aged 60-75 years in good health.

This clonotype was found a few times. The chain uses TRBV28 and TRBJ1-1; D unclear. CDR3 length equals 10 residues. CDR1 is MDHEN, CDR2 SYDVKM, per germline. Trimming pared 10 bases from V and 11 bases from J, leaving 14 bases between. The CDR3 DNA follows: TGTGCCACATACACCCGCGGGGCTTTCTTT. This encodes CATYTRGAFF. The whole variable domain, remainder taken from reference TRBV28 and TRBJ1-1, is DVKVTQSSRYLVKRTGEKVFLECVQDMDHENMFWYRQDPGLGLRLIYFSYDVKMKEKGDIPEGYSVSREKKERFSLILESASTNQTSMYLCATYTRGAFFGQGTRLTVV.

This clonotype was detected many times. The J gene is TRBJ2-1, the V gene TRBV5-1, with 13 positions matching TRBD2. The ends lost 0 bases at V and 3 bases at J; junction bases unmatched: 6. The CDR3 extends over 18 amino acids. Germline-derived CDR1 and CDR2 are SGHRS and YFSETQ. The CDR3 bases are TGCGCCAGCAGCTTGGAAACTAGCGGGGGGGCTGTCTACAATGAGCAGTTCTTC. Residues: CASSLETSGGAVYNEQFF.

This clonotype was seen only a few times. J is TRBJ2-1 and V is TRBV29-1; 16 bases are a match to TRBD2. Germline V gene sequence: CDR1 SQVTM, CDR2 ANQGSEA. This CDR3 spans 16 amino acids. Trimming cost V 5 bases and J 6 bases; bases outside gene matches: 7. DNA for the CDR3: TGCAGCGTTTCGGGACTAGCGGGAGGGAGGGGCAATGAGCAGTTCTTC. Protein sequence: CSVSGLAGGRGNEQFF.

V gene TRBV12-3 or TRBV12-4 combines with J gene TRBJ2-1; the D is unclear. The CDR3 is 13 residues long. Between the trimmed V and J ends, which lost 5 bases and 8 bases, there was a span of 13 bases. The CDR3 DNA follows: TGTGCCAGCAGTCCCCCTCTTAGTCATGAGCAGTTCTTC. This sequence encodes CASSPPLSHEQFF.

The chain has TRBV7-3 and TRBJ2-1; TRBD1 is a possible D gene (6 bases). Germline V gene lookup returns CDR1 SGHTA and CDR2 FQGTGA. CDR3 size: 14 residues. Trimming removed 5 bases at V and 4 bases at J, with 12 bases between. As DNA, the CDR3 is TGTGCCAGCAGCCTGGACAGAACTTACAATGAGCAGTTCTTC. Its protein is CASSLDRTYNEQFF.

A note on this clonotype: One end of the junction varies from germline; a read error may be responsible. This sequence joins TRBV7-2 and TRBJ2-7, with D possibly being TRBD2 (5 bases). CDR3 length: 15 residues. CDR1 is SGHTA, CDR2 FQGNSA, per germline. For the CDR3, the DNA is TGTGCCAGCAGCTTAGAAGCGGCAAGCTCCCACGAGCAGTACTTC. Its translation is CASSLEAASSHEQYF.

V gene TRBV20-1 combines with J gene TRBJ2-3; TRBD2 matches at 14 bases. V lost 1 base to trimming and J lost 10 bases; unmatched junction nucleotides: 10. The CDR3 is made up of 16 amino acids. Per the germline V gene, CDR1 is DFQATT and CDR2 is SNEGSKA (reference sequence). CDR3 nucleotide sequence: TGCAGTGCTAGAGGACTAGCGGGAGGGCCCCGTTTGGCGCAGTATTTT. Encoded protein: CSARGLAGGPRLAQYF.

In its sample, this clonotype was seen a few times. The chain carries TRBV12-3 or TRBV12-4 and TRBJ1-5; 7 bases line up with TRBD1. The CDR3 extends over 17 amino acids. V trimming: 2 bases; J trimming: 1 base; junction bases outside the gene matches: 8. The CDR3 nucleotides read TGTGCCAGCAGTTTAAACGTGAAGGGGGCAAGCAATCAGCCCCAGCATTTT. It specifies CASSLNVKGASNQPQHF.

This clonotype came up many times. V usage is TRBV6-1 and J usage is TRBJ1-4; D is perhaps TRBD1 (6 bases). The V end was cut by 4 bases, the J end by 4 bases, with 10 bases between. CDR1 and CDR2 (germline): MNHNS, SASEGT. The CDR3 extends over 14 amino acids. The CDR3 loop reads CASSGTVNNEKLFF. The CDR3 DNA follows: TGTGCCAGCAGTGGGACAGTAAATAATGAAAAACTGTTTTTT.

This chain uses TRBV29-1 with TRBJ1-5, with unresolved D. Germline V gives CDR1 SQVTM, CDR2 ANQGSEA. The CDR3 consists of 13 residues. V shed 3 bases and J shed 3 bases, with 9 bases lying between them. CDR3 sequence reads: CSVDSGPNQPQHF. The DNA of the CDR3 is TGCAGCGTTGACTCCGGACCCAATCAGCCCCAGCATTTT.

This rearrangement joins TRBV10-3 to TRBJ2-7; TRBD2 agrees at 10 bases. The CDR3 is 15 residues long. Germline V gives CDR1 ENHRY, CDR2 SYGVKD. V was clipped by 3 bases and J by 7 bases; unmatched bases: 9. CDR3: CAISEQAGGSNEQYF. The CDR3 nucleotides read TGTGCCATCAGTGAACAAGCGGGGGGGTCGAATGAGCAGTACTTC.

This clonotype was seen once. A read error is possible here, since a much larger clone lies one base away. The chain employs TRBV7-2 and TRBJ2-5; weak D call: TRBD2 (5 bases). V lost 1 base to trimming and J lost 11 bases, with 11 bases between them. There are 12 residues in the CDR3. CDR1 is SGHTA, CDR2 FQGNSA, per germline. CDR3: CTSSLVRREQYF. CDR3 DNA: TGTACCAGCAGCTTAGTTAGAAGGGAGCAGTACTTC.

This clonotype has only a few counts. The rearrangement uses TRBV12-3 or TRBV12-4 and TRBJ2-1; the match to TRBD1 covers 12 bases. J was trimmed by 6 bases and V by 6 bases; bases with no gene match: 3. The CDR3 sequence is 14 residues long. Written as DNA, the CDR3 is TGTGCCAGCAGGGGACAGGGGGCAGGCAATGAGCAGTTCTTC. The encoded protein is CASRGQGAGNEQFF.

The rearrangement uses TRBV7-9 and TRBJ1-5; a weak D match, TRBD1 (5 bases). V was cut by 5 bases and J by 3 bases, with 11 bases left in between. Germline lookup yields CDR1 SEHNR and CDR2 FQNEAQ (reference sequence). There are 14 residues in the CDR3. CDR3 coding DNA: TGTGCCAGCAGCGTGTCGGGACTCAATCAGCCCCAGCATTTT. It codes for CASSVSGLNQPQHF.

This clonotype was seen a handful of times. J is TRBJ1-1 and V is TRBV18; no clear D. V lost 6 bases and J lost 2, with 13 bases in between. The CDR3 consists of 14 residues. Germline loops: CDR1 KGHSH, CDR2 LQKENI. DNA of the CDR3: TGTGCCAGCTCGCTCCTTGGGCTCAACACTGAAGCTTTCTTT. It encodes CASSLLGLNTEAFF.

This CDR3 is CASSPHPSDGYTF. CDR3 DNA sequence: TGTGCCAGCAGCCCCCACCCCAGTGATGGCTACACCTTC. The genes are TRBV7-2 and TRBJ1-2; D is unclear. The CDR3 has 13 amino acids. Germline values: CDR1 SGHTA, CDR2 FQGNSA. The V gene lost 5 bases and the J gene lost 6 bases, with 13 bases spanning the gap.

V is TRBV12-3 or TRBV12-4 and J is TRBJ2-1; 10 bases map to TRBD2. J gave up 8 bases and V 7 bases, and 11 bases lay outside the gene matches. This CDR3 region has 15 residues. The CDR3 coding sequence is TGTGCCAGCACTCTTAGCGGGGGGTCTGGGGATGAGCAGTTCTTC. Its protein product is CASTLSGGSGDEQFF.

Worth noting for this clonotype: A clone one base away is much larger, so this may be a read error. The rearrangement joins TRBV12-3 or TRBV12-4 to TRBJ2-4; D is uncertain. This CDR3 comprises 14 residues. V lost 6 bases to trimming and J lost 1 base, with 10 bases between them. The CDR3 here is CASRVNTAKNIQYF. The CDR3 nucleotides are TGTGCCAGCAGGGTAAATACGGCCAAAAACATTCAGTACTTC.

Points on this clonotype: A much larger clone differs from this one at a single base, so this may be a read error. The chain has TRBV12-3 or TRBV12-4 and TRBJ2-1; D perhaps matches TRBD2 (5 bases). The J call is doubtful: the DNA matches TRBJ2-7 better. This CDR3 is built from 14 residues. The CDR3: CASSPDYSYNEQYF. CDR3 sequence (DNA): TGTGCCAGCAGCCCAGACTACTCCTACAATGAGCAGTACTTC.

The CDR3 reads CSARGRGQESNQPQHF. The CDR3 nucleotides read TGCAGTGCTAGGGGAAGGGGGCAGGAAAGCAATCAGCCCCAGCATTTT. The chain links TRBV20-1 to TRBJ1-5; 7 bases are a match to TRBD1. With V trimmed by 3 bases and J by 1 base, 9 bases remained unmatched. The CDR3 length is 16 residues. CDR1 and CDR2 from the germline V gene are DFQATT and SNEGSKA (reference sequence).

The chain links TRBV28 to TRBJ2-7, with D maybe TRBD1 (5 bases). There are 14 residues in the CDR3. V was cut by 3 bases and J by 6 bases, with 15 bases left in between. Germline CDR1 reads MDHEN; CDR2 reads SYDVKM. CDR3 bases: TGTGCCAGCAGTTTTAGGGGCCGGTCAGGCGAGCAGTACTTC. It translates to CASSFRGRSGEQYF.

This clonotype was detected only a few times. J is TRBJ2-3 and V is TRBV3-1, with D possibly being TRBD1 (5 bases). This CDR3 comprises 14 residues. Germline assignment: CDR1 LGHDT and CDR2 YNNKEL (reference sequence). Trimming left V 1 base short and J 6 bases short, with 11 bases between. The CDR3 DNA follows: TGTGCCAGCAGCCAAGGTTTTGGGGCGGATACGCAGTATTTT. Its translation is CASSQGFGADTQYF.

The rearrangement links TRBV7-2 to TRBJ2-2; TRBD1 agrees at 8 bases. Germline-derived CDR1 and CDR2 are SGHTA and FQGNSA. With V trimmed by 6 bases and J by 4 bases, 7 bases remained unmatched. CDR3 length: 15 residues. The CDR3 bases are TGTGCCAGCAGAGCTACAGGGGGAGGCACCGGGGAGCTGTTTTTT. Its protein is CASRATGGGTGELFF.

V is TRBV12-3 or TRBV12-4 and J is TRBJ2-5, with 15 bases matching TRBD2. This CDR3 region has 17 residues. V shed 0 bases and J 4 bases; nucleotides not matched to a gene: 3. The CDR3 DNA reads as TGTGCCAGCAGTTTAGCGCAGGGACTAGCGGGAGGAGAGACCCAGTACTTC. As protein: CASSLAQGLAGGETQYF.

As regards this clonotype: This could be a read error, since a much larger clone is one nucleotide away. V gene TRBV29-1 combines with J gene TRBJ2-3; D unresolved. V was clipped by 8 bases and J by 4 bases, with 7 bases between them. Germline lookup yields CDR1 SQVTM and CDR2 ANQGSEA. There are 10 residues in the CDR3. The DNA for the CDR3 is TGCAGCTCCCGATCAGATACGCAGTATTTT. Amino acid sequence: CSSRSDTQYF.

In this sample, this clonotype turned up many times. The genes are TRBV12-3 or TRBV12-4 and TRBJ2-7; TRBD2 agrees at 9 bases. V dropped 6 bases and J dropped 5; count of bases not matched to a gene: 5. The CDR3 covers 13 residues. The CDR3 sequence: CASSSASGDEQYF. Written as DNA, the CDR3 is TGTGCCAGCAGCTCTGCTAGCGGGGACGAGCAGTACTTC.

The chain joins TRBV7-2 to TRBJ2-2; D might be TRBD1 (6 bases). V shed 3 bases and J shed 5 bases, with 10 bases lying between them. In germline, CDR1 is SGHTA, CDR2 FQGNSA. This CDR3 is built from 14 residues. This CDR3 is CASSLTQGTGELFF. CDR3 coding DNA: TGTGCCAGCAGCTTGACCCAGGGGACCGGGGAGCTGTTTTTT.

A few counts support this clonotype. The chain joins TRBV20-1 to TRBJ1-6; TRBD1 agrees at 7 bases. Germline CDR1 and CDR2: DFQATT and SNEGSKA (reference sequence). The CDR3 extends over 15 amino acids. Trimming at V came to 3 bases and at J to 5 bases, leaving 7 bases not matched to a gene. CDR3 sequence: CSASSNTGDNSPLHF. CDR3 coding DNA: TGCAGTGCTAGTTCCAATACAGGGGATAATTCACCCCTCCACTTT.

This rearrangement joins TRBV20-1 to TRBJ2-2, with 13 bases that match TRBD2. Germline CDR1 is DFQATT and CDR2 is SNEGSKA (reference sequence). The CDR3 has 16 amino acids. V lost 6 bases to trimming and J lost 2 bases; unmatched junction nucleotides: 6. The CDR3 spells CSAPGLAGSNTGELFF. The CDR3 bases are TGCAGTGCGCCGGGACTAGCGGGGTCCAACACCGGGGAGCTGTTTTTT.